Listed below are T cell receptor beta chains from one sample, sequenced in a study of blood T cell repertoires in COVID-19. The data were produced by immunoSEQ multiplex PCR, yet TCRdb's version contains in-frame clones alone and is incomplete. The sample lists roughly 480,000 clones, 85% to 90% occurring once. The sequenced material came from peripheral blood. The receptors were gathered from a man aged 18 to 29 with COVID-19, enrolled during active disease. Both conserved end residues are part of each CDR3. Fields, in order: clone size, J gene, D gene, V gene, CDR3 DNA, CDR3 protein. A D gene is named only where the DNA matches it firmly. The size of a clone is reported for some rows only, either as once, few or many, or as a class for expanded clones.

NA TRBJ2-5 NA TRBV19 TGTGCCAGTAGTCAAACGGGGTCGGAGACCCAGTACTTC CASSQTGSETQYF
NA TRBJ1-2 NA TRBV27 TGTGCCAGCAGTTTAGCCGGTTTTAACTATGGCTACACCTTC CASSLAGFNYGYTF
NA TRBJ2-3 NA TRBV13 TGTGCCAGCAGCTTAGGGACTAGCACAGATACGCAGTATTTT CASSLGTSTDTQYF
NA TRBJ2-2 TRBD1 TRBV5-8 TGTGCCAGCACCCCCTGGGGGACAGGGGTAACCGGGGAGCTGTTTTTT CASTPWGTGVTGELFF
NA TRBJ2-3 NA TRBV6-4 TGTGCCAGCAGTGTGAACAGGGCCATCACAGATACGCAGTATTTT CASSVNRAITDTQYF
once TRBJ1-2 TRBD1 TRBV7-9 TGTGCCAGCAGCTCGACAGGGGGCGAATATGGCTACACCTTC CASSSTGGEYGYTF
NA TRBJ1-5 NA TRBV21-1 TGTGCCAGCAGCAAAGGAGGAAAAGGTCAGCCCCAGCATTTT CASSKGGKGQPQHF
NA TRBJ2-5 TRBD2 TRBV5-4 TGTGCCAGCAGCCCTGGGACCCCGGGGGGGGAGACCCAGTACTTC CASSPGTPGGETQYF
NA TRBJ2-5 NA TRBV12-3/TRBV12-4 TGTGCCAGCAGTTTTGCCGGTGAGACCCAGTACTTC CASSFAGETQYF
NA TRBJ1-2 TRBD1 TRBV5-1 TGCGCCAGCAGCCGCGATTTGGACAGGGGGGACTATGGCTACACCTTC CASSRDLDRGDYGYTF
NA TRBJ1-1 TRBD1 TRBV18 TGTGCCAGCTCACTAGCAGACAGGGCCTACACTGAAGCTTTCTTT CASSLADRAYTEAFF
few TRBJ2-1 TRBD1 TRBV7-8 TGTGCCAGCAGCCCGCGTTATATCGGATCGGGACAGGGTGTGGATGAGCAGTTCTTC CASSPRYIGSGQGVDEQFF
NA TRBJ1-5 NA TRBV5-5 TGTGCCAGCAGCTTGCAAGTCTATAGCAATCAGCCCCAGCATTTT CASSLQVYSNQPQHF
NA TRBJ1-1 TRBD1 TRBV7-3 TGTGCCAGCAGCTCCACAGGGGGCGTAGAGACTGAAGCTTTCTTT CASSSTGGVETEAFF
NA TRBJ2-5 TRBD2 TRBV10-3 TGTGCCATCAGTGGTCCCGAGGGACTAGCGGGTGGAGAGACCCAGTACTTC CAISGPEGLAGGETQYF
NA TRBJ2-7 NA TRBV7-8 TGTGCCAGCAGCCCCCCAGGGCTGGGGGAGCAGTACTTC CASSPPGLGEQYF
NA TRBJ1-2 TRBD1 TRBV28 TGTGCCAGCAGCACATTGGACAGGGCGAAAGATGGCTACACCTTC CASSTLDRAKDGYTF
NA TRBJ2-2 NA TRBV24-1 TGTGCCACCAGTGATTTAGGGGCAGCTTTCACCGGGGAGCTGTTTTTT CATSDLGAAFTGELFF
few TRBJ2-1 TRBD2 TRBV7-6 TGTGCCAGCAGCTTGTTTGGCGGGAGTTCCCCCTACAATGAGCAGTTCTTC CASSLFGGSSPYNEQFF
NA TRBJ2-5 TRBD2 TRBV6-5 TGTGCCAGCAGAGGCGGGCCTAGCGGGACCCAGTACTTC CASRGGPSGTQYF
NA TRBJ1-2 NA TRBV7-9 TGTGCCAGCAGCTCGTCTACGGGCTATGGCTACACCTTC CASSSSTGYGYTF
NA TRBJ1-3 NA TRBV29-1 TGCAGCGTTCAGGCTTCTGGAAACACCATATATTTT CSVQASGNTIYF
NA TRBJ2-5 TRBD2 TRBV10-2 TGCGCCAGCAGACTAGCGGGGGAGGAGACCCAGTACTTC CASRLAGEETQYF
NA TRBJ1-1 NA TRBV10-1 TGCGCCAGCAGTGATCACCGCGGGGTCAAGGCTGAAGCTTTCTTT CASSDHRGVKAEAFF
NA TRBJ1-1 NA TRBV7-2 TGTGCCAGCAGTTCGAACTCCGGGTCCTCCATGAACACTGAAGCTTTCTTT CASSSNSGSSMNTEAFF
NA TRBJ1-2 NA TRBV21-1 TGTGCCAGCAGCAAAGAGTATCGGGACAGGCATGGCTACACCTTC CASSKEYRDRHGYTF
NA TRBJ2-1 TRBD2 TRBV6-5 TGTGCCAGCACCGGACTAGCGGGGATCAATGAGCAGTTCTTC CASTGLAGINEQFF
once TRBJ1-1 NA TRBV5-1 TGCGCCAGCAGCTTGGTTCCCGTGAACACTGAAGCTTTCTTT CASSLVPVNTEAFF
NA TRBJ1-1 NA TRBV7-9 TGTGCCAGCAGCTCGAGCAGGGGTTGGGCTTTCTTT CASSSSRGWAFF
NA TRBJ2-2 NA TRBV24-1 TGTGCCACCAAAGCCCAGGGGAACACCGGGGAGCTGTTTTTT CATKAQGNTGELFF
NA TRBJ1-2 NA TRBV27 TGTGCCAGCAGCCCACAGGGTCCTTATGGCTACACCTTC CASSPQGPYGYTF
NA TRBJ1-2 NA TRBV7-9 TGTGCCAGCAGCTTTTCCCGGACGGGAAACTATGGCTACACCTTC CASSFSRTGNYGYTF
few TRBJ2-7 TRBD2 TRBV6-5 TGTGCCAGCAGTAGCTCCGGGACTAGCGGGGACGAGCAGTACTTC CASSSSGTSGDEQYF
few TRBJ1-1 NA TRBV12-3/TRBV12-4 TGTGCCAGCAGCAACAGGGACACTGAAGCTTTCTTT CASSNRDTEAFF
once TRBJ1-6 TRBD1 TRBV9 TGTGCCAGCAGCGTAGTGGGACAGGGAAACTCACCCCTCCACTTT CASSVVGQGNSPLHF
NA TRBJ2-1 TRBD2 TRBV29-1 TGCAGCGTTGATGGGGCTAGCGGGATTTCCTACAATGAGCAGTTCTTC CSVDGASGISYNEQFF
NA TRBJ2-7 TRBD2 TRBV3-1/TRBV3-2 TGTGCCAGCAGCCTCCGGACTAGCGGGAGTTACGAGCAGTACTTC CASSLRTSGSYEQYF
NA TRBJ1-2 TRBD1 TRBV6-5 TGTGCCAGCAGTTACAACAGGGGGAAGAACTATGGCTACACCTTC CASSYNRGKNYGYTF
NA TRBJ2-1 TRBD1 TRBV5-4 TGTGCCAGCAGAAGGGACAGGGAAACCTACAATGAGCAGTTCTTC CASRRDRETYNEQFF
NA TRBJ2-1 NA TRBV6-2/TRBV6-3 TGTGCCAGCAGTTACTCGAGAGGCGGGTTTTACAATGAGCAGTTCTTC CASSYSRGGFYNEQFF
NA TRBJ1-2 NA TRBV5-5 TGTGCCAGCAGCTTGGGTGAAGTCCAAACACCTAACTATGGCTACACCTTC CASSLGEVQTPNYGYTF
once TRBJ2-7 NA TRBV6-1 TGTGCCAGCAGTGAACCTTGGGAGCTACAGGGAACCTACGAGCAGTACTTC CASSEPWELQGTYEQYF
few TRBJ2-5 TRBD2 TRBV11-2 TGTGCCAGCAGCTTCCTTAGCGGGGGAGGGGAGACCCAGTACTTC CASSFLSGGGETQYF
once TRBJ2-7 NA TRBV19 TGTGCCAGTAGTAGTAAGACAGGAACCTCCTACGAGCAGTACTTC CASSSKTGTSYEQYF
NA TRBJ2-7 NA TRBV11-3 TGTGCCAGCAGCCCAATGACAGCGAGCTCCTACGAGCAGTACTTC CASSPMTASSYEQYF
once TRBJ2-5 NA TRBV3-1/TRBV3-2 TGTGCCAGCAGCTTCCGACAGACCCAAGAGACCCAGTACTTC CASSFRQTQETQYF
few TRBJ1-2 TRBD1 TRBV5-4 TGTGCCAGCAGCGCCCGGGACAGGGACTTTGGCTACACCTTC CASSARDRDFGYTF
NA TRBJ2-7 TRBD2 TRBV10-3 TGTGCCATCAGTGAGTCGACTAGCGGGGGTTCTCCCTACGAGCAGTACTTC CAISESTSGGSPYEQYF
NA TRBJ2-5 NA TRBV5-1 TGCGCCAGCAGCAATACGGGAAGAGATACCCAGTACTTC CASSNTGRDTQYF
NA TRBJ2-7 TRBD1 TRBV28 TGTGCCAGCGTCTCCGCCGGGACAGGGGGCGACGAGCAGTACTTC CASVSAGTGGDEQYF
NA TRBJ1-2 NA TRBV13 TGTGCCAGCAGCACCCGACTAGACTATGGCTACACCTTC CASSTRLDYGYTF
once TRBJ1-1 NA TRBV19 TGTGCCAGTATAGACAGGAACACTGAAGCTTTCTTT CASIDRNTEAFF
NA TRBJ2-6 NA TRBV2 TGTGCCAGCAGTAGACCCCAGGGAACAGCCTCTGGGGCCAACGTCCTGACTTTC CASSRPQGTASGANVLTF
NA TRBJ2-1 NA TRBV18 TGTGCCAGCTCATTAACAGGGAGCTCCTACAATGAGCAGTTCTTC CASSLTGSSYNEQFF
NA TRBJ2-2 TRBD1 TRBV24-1 TGTGCCACCAGTGACCCGGGACAGCGATGG CATSDPGQRW
NA TRBJ1-6 NA TRBV13 TGTGCCAGCAGCTTAGCCGGTGACAGAAGAAATTCACCCCTCCACTTT CASSLAGDRRNSPLHF
NA TRBJ2-1 NA TRBV30 TGTGCCTGGATCCCTCGGGGTCAGGAATACAATGAGCAGTTCTTC CAWIPRGQEYNEQFF
few TRBJ2-7 NA TRBV11-2 TGTGCCAGCAGCTCCTCACACTACGAGCAGTACTTC CASSSSHYEQYF
NA TRBJ2-1 TRBD2 TRBV28 TGTGCCAACCGCCGGGCGGGAGGTTACAATGAGCAGTTCTTC CANRRAGGYNEQFF